The next 26 T cell receptor beta chains were all read from a single sample in a study of blood T cell repertoires in COVID-19. Here immunoSEQ multiplex PCR was the method, and the copy in TCRdb shows in-frame clones only, minus some. This table holds approximately 500,000 clones, roughly 88% found once. The sequenced material came from peripheral blood. The receptors derive from a human donor in a cohort sampled during active COVID-19.

This chain joins TRBV29-1 and TRBJ1-5; TRBD1 might be the D (5 bases). Between the trimmed V and J ends, which lost 7 bases and 4 bases, there was a span of 14 bases. The CDR3 runs 13 residues. In germline, CDR1 is SQVTM, CDR2 ANQGSEA. CDR3 coding DNA: TGCAGCGCCGGGCAGGGCAGTAATCAGCCCCAGCATTTT. Translated: CSAGQGSNQPQHF. Based on the CDR3 plus reference TRBV29-1 and TRBJ1-5, the full variable domain is SAVISQKPSRDICQRGTSLTIQCQVDSQVTMMFWYRQQPGQSLTLIATANQGSEATYESGFVIDKFPISRPNLTFSTLTVSNMSPEDSSIYLCSAGQGSNQPQHFGDGTRLSIL.

The chain combines TRBV4-1 with TRBJ1-5; D unresolved. The CDR3 sequence is 17 residues long. Deletions cut 0 bases from V and 0 bases from J, with 12 bases between. The V gene's germline CDR1 is MGHRA and CDR2 YSYEKL. CDR3: CASSQESSDYSNQPQHF. Here the CDR3 DNA reads TGCGCCAGCAGCCAAGAGTCGTCAGATTATAGCAATCAGCCCCAGCATTTT.

The V and J genes are TRBV27 and TRBJ2-7; 13 bases map to TRBD2. Germline V gene lookup returns CDR1 MNHEY and CDR2 SMNVEV (reference sequence). CDR3 length equals 17 residues. The V and J ends lost 2 bases and 4 bases, in that order; junction bases with no gene match: 8. DNA for the CDR3: TGTGCCAGCAGTTTAATACTAGCGGGAGGGCCGGGGTACGAGCAGTACTTC. It translates to CASSLILAGGPGYEQYF.

This clone was recorded a few times. The chain employs TRBV4-1 and TRBJ2-5, with TRBD1 identical over 9 bases. The CDR3 totals 15 residues. CDR1 is MGHRA, CDR2 YSYEKL, per germline. J lost 1 base, V lost 4 bases, and 4 bases had no gene match. The CDR3 reads CASSLGTGSQETQYF. The CDR3 DNA is TGCGCCAGCAGCCTCGGGACAGGGAGCCAAGAGACCCAGTACTTC.

This chain uses TRBV24-1 with TRBJ2-1, with D tentatively TRBD2 (5 bases). The germline V gene encodes CDR1 KGHDR and CDR2 SFDVKD. The CDR3 consists of 14 residues. V shed 1 base and J shed 9 bases, with 12 bases lying between them. The CDR3 region has the DNA TGTGCCACCAGTGATTTACTAGACCCGCTTGAGCAGTTCTTC. Encoded protein: CATSDLLDPLEQFF.

V and J are TRBV6-5 and TRBJ2-7; 9 bases map to TRBD2. The CDR3 spans 16 residues. J lost 3 bases, V lost 3 bases, and 9 bases had no gene match. Germline-derived CDR1 and CDR2 are MNHEY and SVGAGI. CDR3 protein: CASSYGPGTSFYEQYF. The CDR3 DNA follows: TGTGCCAGCAGTTATGGGCCCGGGACTAGCTTCTACGAGCAGTACTTC.

This clone showed up just once. The V gene is TRBV7-6, the J gene TRBJ2-5; 9 nucleotides match TRBD1. After removal of 5 bases from V and 1 base from J, the junction contained 2 bases not matched to a gene. In germline, CDR1 is SGHVS, CDR2 FNYEAQ. The CDR3 totals 14 residues. CDR3 protein: CASSGTGSQETQYF. The CDR3 nucleotides read TGTGCCAGCAGCGGGACAGGGTCCCAAGAGACCCAGTACTTC.

CDR3 sequence reads: CASSLASGSDGYTF. Written as DNA, the CDR3 is TGCGCCAGCAGCTTGGCATCAGGGTCCGATGGCTACACCTTC. The genes are TRBV5-1 and TRBJ1-2, with a tentative D call TRBD1 (5 bases). The V gene lost 0 bases and the J gene lost 6 bases, with 12 bases spanning the gap. The CDR3 runs 14 residues. Looked up from germline, CDR1 is SGHRS and CDR2 is YFSETQ. Full variable domain (missing parts from reference TRBV5-1 and TRBJ1-2): KAGVTQTPRYLIKTRGQQVTLSCSPISGHRSVSWYQQTPGQGLQFLFEYFSETQRNKGNFPGRFSGRQFSNSRSEMNVSTLELGDSALYLCASSLASGSDGYTFGSGTRLTVV.

This clone appeared a single time. This clone may be a read error of a much larger clone one base away. The chain links TRBV12-1 to TRBJ2-1; the DNA was not compared with TRBD2, the D call given in the table. TRBV12-1 is deemed a pseudogene. The CDR3 covers 15 residues. In DNA form, the CDR3 reads TGTGCCAGCAGCTTTGAGCTAGCGGGAAACAATGAGCAGTTCTTC. Translated, it gives CASSFELAGNNEQFF.

The V gene is TRBV4-3, the J gene TRBJ2-2; 7 bases are a match to TRBD2. This CDR3 region has 15 residues. V lost 2 bases and J lost 5; bases outside the gene matches: 5. The V gene's germline CDR1 is LGHNA and CDR2 YSLEER. The CDR3 loop is CASSQMAGDTGELFF. In DNA, the CDR3 is TGCGCCAGCAGCCAAATGGCGGGAGATACCGGGGAGCTGTTTTTT.

Worth noting for this clone: One junction end does not reproduce the germline sequence, and a read error may be involved. This chain uses TRBV7-7 with TRBJ2-5, with TRBD1 identical over 9 bases. In germline, CDR1 is SSHAT, CDR2 FNYEAQ (reference sequence). The CDR3 runs to 15 residues. CDR3 sequence reads: CASSLVGTGLQTQYF. In DNA, the CDR3 is TGTGCTAGCAGCTTAGTGGGGACAGGGCTTCAGACCCAGTACTTC.

This clone was seen only once. V gene TRBV2 combines with J gene TRBJ2-7; 7 bases are a match to TRBD2. CDR3 length: 16 residues. Per germline, CDR1 SNHLY and CDR2 FYNNEI. The V gene end was trimmed by 8 bases and the J gene end by 1 base; junction bases not matched to a gene: 14. CDR3 in amino acids: CASGSRSGGRSYEQYF. The CDR3 DNA reads as TGTGCCAGCGGTTCCCGGTCGGGGGGAAGGTCCTACGAGCAGTACTTC.

The V call is TRBV7-2, the J call TRBJ2-1; 8 nucleotides align to TRBD2. V lost 3 bases, J lost 9 bases, and 7 bases stayed unmatched. Looked up from germline, CDR1 is SGHTA and CDR2 is FQGNSA. The CDR3 extends over 14 amino acids. This CDR3 reads CASSFDAGGGEQFF. The CDR3 DNA reads TGTGCCAGCAGCTTCGACGCGGGGGGCGGTGAGCAGTTCTTC.

The chain is built from TRBV2 and TRBJ1-1, with D hard to call. Trimming took 10 bases from V and 5 from J, leaving 14 bases between them. The germline gives CDR1 SNHLY, CDR2 FYNNEI. The CDR3 length is 12 residues. The CDR3: CATRVERTEAFF. The CDR3 DNA reads as TGTGCCACACGAGTGGAGCGGACTGAAGCTTTCTTT.

On this clone itself: One end of the junction does not line up with germline, which may come from a read error. CDR3 loop: CASSSILVYASRANVLTF. The DNA of the CDR3 is TGTGCCAGCAGTTCCATCCTAGTATATGCCTCTCGGGCCAACGTCCTGACTTTC. The chain combines TRBV27 with TRBJ2-6; no clear D. Germline V gives CDR1 MNHEY, CDR2 SMNVEV (reference sequence). The CDR3 extends over 18 amino acids.

The CDR3 DNA is TGTGCCAGCAGAGGACCAGGCGGGAATTCACCCCTCCACTTT. This sequence encodes CASRGPGGNSPLHF. The V gene is TRBV27, the J gene TRBJ1-6; D not certain. Between the trimmed V and J ends, which lost 6 bases and 7 bases, there was a span of 13 bases. CDR3 length equals 14 residues. Germline values: CDR1 MNHEY, CDR2 SMNVEV (reference sequence).

This chain connects TRBV11-3 to TRBJ2-3, with 9 bases fitting TRBD1. V was clipped by 2 bases and J by 6 bases; unmatched bases: 6. Germline-derived CDR1 and CDR2 are SGHNT and YENEEA. CDR3 length: 15 residues. The CDR3 DNA is TGTGCCAGCAGCTTACGCGGGACAGGGCTGGATACGCAGTATTTT. Protein: CASSLRGTGLDTQYF.

V usage is TRBV5-1 and J usage is TRBJ1-1; the match to TRBD1 covers 7 bases. J was trimmed by 7 bases and V by 0 bases; bases with no gene match: 9. The germline V gene has CDR1 SGHRS and CDR2 YFSETQ. The CDR3 runs 15 residues. In DNA form, the CDR3 reads TGCGCCAGCAGCTTGGACAGGGGCTCAGGGGATGAAGCTTTCTTT. This encodes CASSLDRGSGDEAFF.

Points on this clone: This specimen includes other DNA sequences encoding the same CDR3. This chain links TRBV5-1 with TRBJ2-7; D gene ambiguous. The CDR3 contains 14 residues. V lost 0 bases, J lost 0 bases, and 7 bases lay in between. Germline V gene data show CDR1 as SGHRS and CDR2 as YFSETQ. The CDR3 DNA reads as TGCGCCAGCAGCTTGGGTGGCAGCTCCTACGAGCAGTACTTC. This codes for CASSLGGSSYEQYF.

J is TRBJ1-4 and V is TRBV5-5; TRBD1 aligns across 7 bases. J lost 7 bases, V lost 3 bases, and 9 bases had no gene match. The length of the CDR3 is 15 residues. Germline values: CDR1 SGHKS, CDR2 YYEKEE (reference sequence). The CDR3, as DNA: TGTGCCAGCAGCTCCTGGGGGGACAGTCTTGAAAAACTGTTTTTT. This codes for CASSSWGDSLEKLFF.

The V gene is TRBV9, the J gene TRBJ2-7; 10 bases map to TRBD1. J lost 0 bases, V lost 3 bases, and 12 bases had no gene match. Germline CDR1 and CDR2: SGDLS and YYNGEE. The CDR3 consists of 18 residues. CDR3 DNA: TGTGCCAGCAGCGAAAACCCCGGGACAGGGGTTAGCTCCTACGAGCAGTACTTC. It yields the protein CASSENPGTGVSSYEQYF.

The chain couples TRBV6-6 to TRBJ1-2; 7 nucleotides match TRBD1. After removal of 2 bases from V and 0 bases from J, the junction contained 6 bases not matched to a gene. CDR1 is MNHNY, CDR2 SVGAGI, per germline (reference sequence). The CDR3 extends over 16 amino acids. The DNA for the CDR3 is TGTGCCAGCAGTTACCCAGGGGGTAGAGCTAACTATGGCTACACCTTC. It is translated as CASSYPGGRANYGYTF.

V gene TRBV27 combines with J gene TRBJ2-7, with 7 bases identical to TRBD1. The CDR3 loop spans 14 amino acids. The V gene's germline CDR1 is MNHEY and CDR2 SMNVEV (reference sequence). V was clipped by 5 bases and J by 6 bases; unmatched bases: 10. The CDR3: CASSPSPTGTEQYF. As DNA, the CDR3 is TGTGCCAGCAGTCCTTCCCCGACAGGGACCGAGCAGTACTTC.

The V gene is TRBV7-9, the J gene TRBJ1-2; 7 nucleotides line up with TRBD1. Germline V CDR1 and CDR2: SEHNR, FQNEAQ (reference sequence). With V trimmed by 1 base and J by 5 bases, 4 bases remained unmatched. The CDR3 covers 14 residues. The CDR3 DNA reads TGTGCCAGCAGCTTAGAGACAGGGAGGTATGGCTACACCTTC. This gives the protein CASSLETGRYGYTF.

The V call is TRBV7-8, the J call TRBJ1-1; D remains ambiguous. Germline-derived CDR1 and CDR2 are SGHVS and FQNEAQ. This CDR3 is 13 amino acids long. V lost 1 base and J lost 5, with 8 bases in between. The CDR3 protein is CASSLVTRTEAFF. The CDR3 bases are TGTGCCAGCAGCTTAGTGACAAGGACTGAAGCTTTCTTT.

The chain uses TRBV6-5 and TRBJ1-1, with D unresolved. The germline V and J ends were trimmed by 6 bases and 0 bases, with 8 bases remaining between them. The germline V gene encodes CDR1 MNHEY and CDR2 SVGAGI. This CDR3 is 13 amino acids long. CDR3 coding DNA: TGTGCCAGCAGGCCGGGTGTGAACACTGAAGCTTTCTTT. Its protein is CASRPGVNTEAFF.